This TCR beta chain was sequenced in a study of T cells in Graves' hyperthyroidism and ophthalmopathy. Regarding the study as a whole: Blood also carried most thyroid clonotypes expanded above 0.001.

CDR3 length equals 12 residues. Germline V gene data show CDR1 as SGHDT and CDR2 as YYEEEE. With 3 bases removed from V and 5 bases from J, the gap between germline ends came to 9 bases. There were TCR beta CDR3 regions amplified from RNA transcripts. The TCR CDR3 first-round RT-PCR relied on the HTBI primer set. TCRdb recomputed calls from the multiplex PCR reads with MiXCR, one row per CDR3 protein. The table includes some 570,000 distinct CDR3 sequences, roughly 17% detected once. As to this clonotype: No antigen is known for it.

Patients affected by ophthalmopathy presented a Clinical Activity Score of at least 3, a NOSPECS grade of at least 4, and disease duration below 3 months. Diagnosis rested on symptoms, serum thyroxine and TRAb, thyroid ultrasound, and orbital computed tomography. The receptor was derived from a young woman with Graves' ophthalmopathy. V is TRBV5-6 and J is TRBJ2-7; D possibly corresponds to TRBD2 (6 bases). The sample consisted of blood. The CDR3: CASSSLAHEQYF. CDR3 nucleotide sequence: TGTGCCAGCAGCTCCCTAGCGCACGAGCAGTACTTC.